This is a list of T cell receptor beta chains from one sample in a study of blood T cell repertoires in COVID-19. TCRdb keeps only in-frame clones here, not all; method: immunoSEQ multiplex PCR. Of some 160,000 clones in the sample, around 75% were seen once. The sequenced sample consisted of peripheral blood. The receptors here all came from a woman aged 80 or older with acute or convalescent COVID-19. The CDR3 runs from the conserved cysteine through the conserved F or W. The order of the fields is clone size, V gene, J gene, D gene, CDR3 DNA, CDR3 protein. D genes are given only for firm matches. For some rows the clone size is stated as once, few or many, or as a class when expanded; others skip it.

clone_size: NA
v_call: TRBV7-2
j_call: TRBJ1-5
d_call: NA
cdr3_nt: TGTGCCAGCAGCTTAGTGCACAGAAGCAATCAGCCCCAGCATTTT
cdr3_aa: CASSLVHRSNQPQHF

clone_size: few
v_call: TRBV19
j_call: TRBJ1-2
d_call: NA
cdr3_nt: TGTGCCAGTAGTACGAGGACAGTCTATGGCTACACCTTC
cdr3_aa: CASSTRTVYGYTF

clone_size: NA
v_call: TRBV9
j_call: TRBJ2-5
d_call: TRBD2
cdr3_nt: TGTGCCAGCAGCCCCCGAGGTCAGGGGACTAGCGGGAAAGAGACCCAGTACTTC
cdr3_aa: CASSPRGQGTSGKETQYF

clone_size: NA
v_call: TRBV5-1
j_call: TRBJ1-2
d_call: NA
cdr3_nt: TGCGCCAGCAGCCTTTACCCCGAGGGCTATGGCTACACCTTC
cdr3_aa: CASSLYPEGYGYTF

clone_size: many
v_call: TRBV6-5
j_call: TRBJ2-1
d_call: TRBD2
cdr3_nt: TGTGCCAGCAGGAATCCTAGCGGACATGAGCAGTTCTTC
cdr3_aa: CASRNPSGHEQFF

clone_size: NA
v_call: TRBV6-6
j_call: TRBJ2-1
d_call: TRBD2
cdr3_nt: TGTGCCAGCAGGTATAGCGGGGGGGCCCTTGGTGAGCAGTTCTTC
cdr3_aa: CASRYSGGALGEQFF

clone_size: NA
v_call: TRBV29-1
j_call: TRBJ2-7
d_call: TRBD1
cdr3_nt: TGCAGCGTTGCCAACAGGGGTTATGAGCAGTACTTC
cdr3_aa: CSVANRGYEQYF

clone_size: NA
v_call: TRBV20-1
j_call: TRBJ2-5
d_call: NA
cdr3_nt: TGCAGTGCTACCGAAGAGACCCAGTACTTC
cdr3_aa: CSATEETQYF

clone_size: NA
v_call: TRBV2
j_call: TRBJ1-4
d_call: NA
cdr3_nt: TGTGCCAGCAGTGCCGGACAGCCAACTAATGAAAAACTGTTTTTT
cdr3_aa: CASSAGQPTNEKLFF

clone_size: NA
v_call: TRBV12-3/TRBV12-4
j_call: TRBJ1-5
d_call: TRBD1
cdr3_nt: TGTGCCAGCAGTGCGGACAGGAATCAGCCCCAGCATTTT
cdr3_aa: CASSADRNQPQHF

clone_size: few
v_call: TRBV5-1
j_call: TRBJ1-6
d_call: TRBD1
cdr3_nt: TGCGCCAGCAGACCCGGGACAGGGAATTCACCCCTCCACTTT
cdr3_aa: CASRPGTGNSPLHF

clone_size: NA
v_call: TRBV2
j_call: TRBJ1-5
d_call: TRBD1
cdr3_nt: TGTGCCAGCAGCGAGGGACAGGGGATCCAGCCCCAGCATTTT
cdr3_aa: CASSEGQGIQPQHF

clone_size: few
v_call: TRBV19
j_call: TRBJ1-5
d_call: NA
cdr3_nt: TGTGCCAGTAGTATAGATCAGGGTCAGCCCCAGCATTTT
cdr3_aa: CASSIDQGQPQHF

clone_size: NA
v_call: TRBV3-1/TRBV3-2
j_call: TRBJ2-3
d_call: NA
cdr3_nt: TGTGCCAGCAGCCATCGTGAGACAGATACGCAGTATTTT
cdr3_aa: CASSHRETDTQYF

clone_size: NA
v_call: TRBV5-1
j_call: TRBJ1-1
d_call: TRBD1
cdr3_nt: TGCGCCAGCAGCTTGGGGGACAGAAACACTGAAGCTTTCTTT
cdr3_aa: CASSLGDRNTEAFF

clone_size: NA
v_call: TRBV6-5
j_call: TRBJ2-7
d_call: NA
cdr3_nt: TGTGCCAGCAGTTACTCCTCTAACGGGGGGCCCTACGAGCAGTACTTC
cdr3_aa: CASSYSSNGGPYEQYF

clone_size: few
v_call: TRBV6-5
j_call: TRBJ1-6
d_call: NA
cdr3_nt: TGTGCCAGCAGCAGACAGCGGGGGAATTCACCCCTCCACTTT
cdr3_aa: CASSRQRGNSPLHF

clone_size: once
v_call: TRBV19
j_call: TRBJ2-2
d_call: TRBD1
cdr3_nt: TGTGCCAGTAGCAGGGGGCGGGGCACCGGGGAGCTGTTTTTT
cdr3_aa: CASSRGRGTGELFF

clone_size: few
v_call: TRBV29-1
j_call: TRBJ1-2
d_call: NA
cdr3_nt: TGCAGCGTCGAGAGGGGGGGTCCCTATGGCTACACCTTC
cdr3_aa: CSVERGGPYGYTF

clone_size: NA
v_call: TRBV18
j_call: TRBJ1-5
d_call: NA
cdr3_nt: TGTGCCAGCTCACCAGGGAGGGATCAGCCCCAGCATTTT
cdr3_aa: CASSPGRDQPQHF

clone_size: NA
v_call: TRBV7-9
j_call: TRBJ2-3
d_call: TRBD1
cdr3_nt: TGTGCCAGCAGCAGACGCAGGACAGGAACCGCAGATACGCAGTATTTT
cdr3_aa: CASSRRRTGTADTQYF

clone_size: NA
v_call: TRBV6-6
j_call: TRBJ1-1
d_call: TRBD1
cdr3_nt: TGTGCCAGTAAACAGGGGGTGAACACTGAAGCTTTCTTT
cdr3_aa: CASKQGVNTEAFF

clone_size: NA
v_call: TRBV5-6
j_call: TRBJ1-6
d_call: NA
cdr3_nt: TGTGCCAGCAGCTTCGGTGGCTCCTATAATTCACCCCTCCACTTT
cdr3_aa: CASSFGGSYNSPLHF

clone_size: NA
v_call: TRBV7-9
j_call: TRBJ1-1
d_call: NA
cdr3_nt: TGTGCCAGCAGCTTAGAAGGGAGGGAGACTGAAGCTTTCTTT
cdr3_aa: CASSLEGRETEAFF

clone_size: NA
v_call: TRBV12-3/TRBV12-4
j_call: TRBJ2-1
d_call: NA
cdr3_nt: TGTGCCAGCAGCCTGAGGGGAGGAAATGAGCAGTTCTTC
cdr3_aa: CASSLRGGNEQFF

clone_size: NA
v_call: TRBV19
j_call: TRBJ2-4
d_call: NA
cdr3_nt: TGTGCCAGTAGAAAAATAGGACAGGGAGGGGGCAAAAACATTCAGTACTTC
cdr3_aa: CASRKIGQGGGKNIQYF

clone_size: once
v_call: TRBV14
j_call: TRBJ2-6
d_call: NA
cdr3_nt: TGTGCCAGCAGCCTATCACAGGGTCTAAGAGGGGCCAACGTCCTGACTTTC
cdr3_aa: CASSLSQGLRGANVLTF

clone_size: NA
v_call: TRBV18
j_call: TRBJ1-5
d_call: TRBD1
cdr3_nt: TGTGCCAGCACTACCCAGGGGGGCAATCAGCCCCAGCATTTT
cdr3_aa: CASTTQGGNQPQHF

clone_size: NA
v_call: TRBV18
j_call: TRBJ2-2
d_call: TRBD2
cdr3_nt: TGTACCAGCTCACCACCATCCAGACTAGCGGGAGCTGGCGGGGAGCTGTTTTTT
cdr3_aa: CTSSPPSRLAGAGGELFF

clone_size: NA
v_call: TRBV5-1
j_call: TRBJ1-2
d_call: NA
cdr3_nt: TGCGCCAGCAGCTTAACAGGATCCTACTATGGCTACACCTTC
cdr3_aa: CASSLTGSYYGYTF

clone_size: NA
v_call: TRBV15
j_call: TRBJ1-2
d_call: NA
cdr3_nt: TGTGCCACCAGCAGAGATCGGGGGATCTCTAACTATGGCTACACCTTC
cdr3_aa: CATSRDRGISNYGYTF

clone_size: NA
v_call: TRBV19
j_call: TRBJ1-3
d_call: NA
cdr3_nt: TGTGCCACCTCGGGGAACTCTGGAAACACCATATATTTT
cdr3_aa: CATSGNSGNTIYF

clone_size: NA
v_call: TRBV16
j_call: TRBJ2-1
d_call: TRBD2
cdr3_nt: TGTGCCAGCAGCCAATCGGCCTTTAGCGGGAGATCTGGAAATGAGCAGTTCTTC
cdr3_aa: CASSQSAFSGRSGNEQFF

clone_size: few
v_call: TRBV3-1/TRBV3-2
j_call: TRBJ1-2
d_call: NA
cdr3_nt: TGTGCCAGCAGCCAAGATACAGGGAACTATGGCTACACCTTC
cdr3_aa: CASSQDTGNYGYTF

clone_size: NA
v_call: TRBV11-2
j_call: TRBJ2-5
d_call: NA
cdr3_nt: TGTGCCAGCAGCTCCGGGAGGGGGCGGGAGACCCAGTACTTC
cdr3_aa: CASSSGRGRETQYF

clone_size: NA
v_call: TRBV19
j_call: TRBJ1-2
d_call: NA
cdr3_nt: TGTGCCAGTAGTTACGAGGCGGCGAACTATGGCTACACCTTC
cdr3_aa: CASSYEAANYGYTF

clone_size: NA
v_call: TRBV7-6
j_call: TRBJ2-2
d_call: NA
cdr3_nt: TGTGCCAGCAGCTCCCTGCAACAGGCTGGAACCGGGGAGCTGTTTTTT
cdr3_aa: CASSSLQQAGTGELFF

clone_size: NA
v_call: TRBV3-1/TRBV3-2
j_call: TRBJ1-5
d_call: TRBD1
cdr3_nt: TGTGCCAGCAGCCAAGATCCGTATCGACAGGGAGTACAGCCCCAGCATTTT
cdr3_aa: CASSQDPYRQGVQPQHF

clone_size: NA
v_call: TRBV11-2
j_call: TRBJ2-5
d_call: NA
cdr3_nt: TGTGCCAGCAGCCCCCGGCGTTACGGGACTTGGGAGACCCAGTACTTC
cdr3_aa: CASSPRRYGTWETQYF

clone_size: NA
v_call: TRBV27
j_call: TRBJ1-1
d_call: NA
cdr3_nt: TGTGCCAGCAGCACTGCAGGGCGCGGTATGAACACTGAAGCTTTCTTT
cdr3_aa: CASSTAGRGMNTEAFF

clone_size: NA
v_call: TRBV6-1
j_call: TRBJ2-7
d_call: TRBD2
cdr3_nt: TGTGCCAGCAGTGACCGGGGGGGATTGATGTACGAGCAGTACTTC
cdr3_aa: CASSDRGGLMYEQYF

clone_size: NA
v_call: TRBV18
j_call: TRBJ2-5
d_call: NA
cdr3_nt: TGTGCCAGCTCGGGGGGGCTTCAAGAGACCCAGTACTTC
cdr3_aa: CASSGGLQETQYF

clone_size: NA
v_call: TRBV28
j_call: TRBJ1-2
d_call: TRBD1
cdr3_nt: TGTGCCAGCAGTCCCGGGACAGGCCCCGGGGGCTACACCTTC
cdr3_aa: CASSPGTGPGGYTF

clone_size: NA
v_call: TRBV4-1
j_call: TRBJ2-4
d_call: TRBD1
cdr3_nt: TGCGCCAGCAGCGACAGGGGGTCAGAGGACATTCAGTACTTC
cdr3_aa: CASSDRGSEDIQYF

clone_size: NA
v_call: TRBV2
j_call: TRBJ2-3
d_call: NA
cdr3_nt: TGTGCCAGCAGTGGACAGGCTTTCACAGATACGCAGTATTTT
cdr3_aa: CASSGQAFTDTQYF

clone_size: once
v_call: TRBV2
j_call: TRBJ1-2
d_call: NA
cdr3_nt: TGTGCCAGCAGTACCCATCGACAGCGGGTAGCTACCTATGGCTACACCTTC
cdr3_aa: CASSTHRQRVATYGYTF

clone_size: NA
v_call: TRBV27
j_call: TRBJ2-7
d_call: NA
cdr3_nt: TGTGCCAGCAGTCCACGGACTGTCTCCTACGAGCAGTACTTC
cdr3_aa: CASSPRTVSYEQYF

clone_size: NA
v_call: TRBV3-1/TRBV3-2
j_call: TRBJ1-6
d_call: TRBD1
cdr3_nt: TGTGCCAGCAGCCAATCGACAGGGTCTAATTCACCCCTCCACTTT
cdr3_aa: CASSQSTGSNSPLHF

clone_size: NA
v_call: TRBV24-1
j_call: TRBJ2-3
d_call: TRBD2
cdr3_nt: TGTGCCACCAGTTCATCGACTAGCGGCACAGATACGCAGTATTTT
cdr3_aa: CATSSSTSGTDTQYF

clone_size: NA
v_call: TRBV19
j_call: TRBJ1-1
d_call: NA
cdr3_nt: TGTGCCAGTAGTCTGGACGGGGGGGCTGAAGCTTTCTTT
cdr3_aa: CASSLDGGAEAFF

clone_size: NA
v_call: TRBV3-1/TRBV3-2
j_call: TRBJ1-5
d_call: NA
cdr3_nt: TGTGCCAGCAGCCAGTACCCAGGGGCCTCCCAGCCCCAGCATTTT
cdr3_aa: CASSQYPGASQPQHF

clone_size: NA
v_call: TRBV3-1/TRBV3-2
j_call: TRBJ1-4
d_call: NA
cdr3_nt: TGTGCCAGCAGCCAAGGGGTGGGAGGCATGAGGGAAAAACTGTTTTTT
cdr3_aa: CASSQGVGGMREKLFF

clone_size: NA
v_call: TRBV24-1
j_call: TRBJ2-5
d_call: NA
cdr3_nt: TGTGCCACCAGGGGGCTGGGAGAGACCCAGTACTTC
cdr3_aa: CATRGLGETQYF

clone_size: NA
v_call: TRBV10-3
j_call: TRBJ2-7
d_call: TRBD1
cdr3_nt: TGTGCCACCTGGGACCCGGGACAGGGTTTATCCTACGAGCAGTACTTC
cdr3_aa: CATWDPGQGLSYEQYF